Sequencing of this T cell receptor beta chain was carried out in a study of T cell changes during pregnancy in multiple sclerosis. The ends were cut back, 3 bases at V and 7 bases at J, with 8 bases in the middle. The CDR3 is 11 residues long. In germline, CDR1 is SGHNT, CDR2 YYREEE (reference sequence). Clones were read by immunoSEQ multiplex PCR, and TCRdb kept only the in-frame ones, dropping some. The table lists approximately 69,000 clones, just over 90% of them singletons. The chain employs TRBV5-4 and TRBJ2-7; no firm D call. This clonotype originated in a female donor in good health, enrolled as a control in a pregnancy study. The starting material was peripheral blood, obtained in the second trimester of pregnancy. Here the CDR3 reads CASSSLEEQYF. The DNA for the CDR3 is TGTGCCAGCAGCTCCCTGGAGGAGCAGTACTTC.